Sequencing of this TCR beta chain was carried out in a study of CD4 T cells in relation to SARS-CoV-2 and coronaviruses. Study summary: After less than eleven days of antigen culture, PBMC TCR beta CDR3s were sequenced. Study-level points and caveats: SARS-CoV-2-driven expansion was significantly weaker in crossreactive than monoreactive clones.

From germline, CDR1 is MNHEY and CDR2 SVGAGI. The CDR3 totals 15 residues. Unmatched junction bases numbered 2, after V lost 5 bases and J lost 0 bases. Assay used: immunoSEQ multiplex PCR; TCRdb lists only in-frame clones, some missing. This sample has tens of thousands of clones; roughly 80% occur once, and the top ten carry about 20%. About this clone itself: No antigen is known for it.

Unexposed donor CD4+ T cells date from about 2011-2018, before the COVID-19 pandemic. CD4+ T cells were isolated from the cells after 10 days of culture. Sequencing input: CD4+ T cells from PBMCs, cultured in vitro. The receptor was derived from a human donor in good health. The chain links TRBV6-5 to TRBJ2-3, with TRBD1 matching over 10 bases. The CDR3 here is CASSPTGGSTDTQYF. CDR3 coding DNA: TGTGCCAGCAGTCCGACAGGGGGCAGCACAGATACGCAGTATTTT.